This TCR beta chain derives from a study of blood T cell repertoires in COVID-19 (dated by TCRdb to the early 2020s). Regarding the research as a whole: Collaborator samples came from the United States, Italy and Spain and covered acute and convalescent phases of COVID-19. Nearly every sample came with metadata listing a de-identified subject ID, COVID-19 status, age in years and sex. Subjects who had been exposed to COVID-19, were actively infected with it, or had recovered from it provided the deeply sampled blood TCRbeta repertoires that made up the dataset. Where available, HLA class I and class II types were obtained from metadata supplied by the sample provider rather than from assay-based typing. A freely available public database, intended as a resource for researchers studying the immune response to SARS-CoV-2, is where the repertoires were released. Samples were obtained from the ongoing ImmuneRACE study (first 160 participants) and from 1,000 to 1,500 subjects provided by 6 global collaborators. The material from the prospective study consisted of cDNA or gDNA derived from T cells, B-cell-depleted T cells, or PBMCs. Results the study describes overall, beyond this receptor: Clinical and demographic metadata were provided uncurated, with the amount varying by source and participant.

Whole blood was collected in K2EDTA tubes by collaborating institutions according to the institutions' own protocols. Collaborator samples were shipped for TCRbeta analysis as frozen whole blood, isolated PBMCs, or DNA extracted from either sample type. CDR1 and CDR2 are read off the germline V gene as LGHNA and YNFKEQ. V gives up 4 bases and J gives up 6 bases, and the segment between their germline ends measures 12 bases. Spanning cysteine to phenylalanine, the CDR3 consists of 13 amino acids. Only the CDR3 portion is preserved as DNA: 39 bases, with reading frame beginning at the first base. The immunoSEQ Assay, a bias-controlled multiplex PCR, was used to amplify TCRbeta CDR3 regions from genomic DNA. In the original analysis: Within the assay, amplification of reference gene primers was used to estimate how many nucleated cells each sample contained. To quantify the absolute abundance of each unique TCRbeta CDR3 rearrangement, sequence reads were collapsed and filtered. For each sample, productive Simpson clonality was calculated as the square root of Simpson's diversity index over productive rearrangements. In TCRdb, the immuneACCESS table is reduced to in-frame sequences with V and J assigned. These tables do not hold every clone; where another copy was compared, an unresolved V gene accounts for under half, and the others remain unexplained. The V and J calls and clone size come from that table; D and trimming were worked out from the DNA. The sample records about 110,000 clones, around 86% of which are singletons. Of the sample, about 3.8% is held by the ten largest clones.

The count of this clone is one. The clone's antigen remains unknown. No much larger clone is present one base from it, and per-base qualities are unavailable. The rearranged chain carries TRBV4-2 and TRBJ1-1; no D segment can be confidently identified. The sequenced material came from peripheral blood. This TCR derives from a woman aged 70-85 years with acute or convalescent COVID-19. The DNA sequence is as follows: TGTGCCAGCAGCCCGAGGGTCGGGGCTGAAGCTTTCTTT. It specifies CASSPRVGAEAFF.